The T cell receptor (beta chain) described here comes from a study of blood T cell repertoires in COVID-19. On the study more broadly: COVID-19 samples from acute and convalescent phases originated in the United States, Italy and Spain. T cells, B-cell-depleted T cells, or PBMCs provided the cDNA or gDNA that served as material.

CDR1 and CDR2 (germline): SGHNT, YYREEE (reference sequence). This CDR3 has 15 residues. Trimming removed 3 bases from V and 5 bases from J; junction bases left unmatched: 5. Under the authors' procedure: How many nucleated cells were present was estimated from reference gene primer amplification. Using immunoSEQ multiplex PCR, the repertoire was profiled, and TCRdb retains in-frame clones only, with some absent. V, J and clone size derive from that table, while D and trimming were established from the DNA sequence. Of 60,000 to 65,000 clones listed, around 90% were seen once; the top ten hold 3.5%. The chain couples TRBV5-4 to TRBJ2-1; TRBD1 matches at 10 bases. The sequenced sample consisted of peripheral blood. The sequence was obtained from a man aged 50-60 years with active COVID-19. CDR3 sequence reads: CASSSQGTGDNEQFF. The CDR3 region has the DNA TGTGCCAGCAGCTCTCAAGGGACAGGGGACAATGAGCAGTTCTTC.